This TCR beta chain was found in a study of neoadjuvant nivolumab and ipilimumab in lung cancer. Findings and caveats of the study: TCR sequencing covered a small number of samples. TCR richness and clonality were higher in tumors than adjacent uninvolved lung. Only two of four nivolumab-treated tumors gained richness and clonality by surgery. Only a single major-pathologic-response sample was available for clonality analysis.

CDR3 length equals 15 residues. CDR1 and CDR2 (germline): SGDLS, YYNGEE. The ends were cut back, 0 bases at V and 1 base at J, with 11 bases in the middle. About this clone: As yet, its antigen is unknown.

Data came from immunoSEQ multiplex PCR; TCRdb stores just in-frame clones and leaves some out. Found here are roughly 6,200 clones, roughly two thirds of them singletons; the top ten hold about 14%. The rearrangement joins TRBV9 to TRBJ2-7; D gene unclear. The material sequenced was tumor tissue, taken after neoadjuvant nivolumab, alone or with ipilimumab, at or shortly before surgery. This TCR was recovered from an adult with non-small cell lung cancer. The CDR3 nucleotides read TGTGCCAGCAGCGTAGGTCCGACACGTTCCTACGAGCAGTACTTC. This encodes CASSVGPTRSYEQYF.